These 7 T cell receptor beta chains were all obtained from the same sample, sequenced in a study of cytomegalovirus exposure and HLA in healthy donors (TCRdb year 2017). To prepare the library, the immunoSEQ multiplex PCR assay was applied. Entries here come from immuneACCESS through TCRdb and include only in-frame sequences with V and J called. Some clones fail to appear in such tables; in the studies checked, an unresolved V gene covers under half of the shortfall, and the cause of the remainder is unknown. Counted in this sample were about 180,000 clones; around nine tenths of them appeared once. The biggest ten clones account for more than 1.3% of the sample. The sequencing sample was made of PBMCs. Receptor source: a woman between 25 and 40 years old in good health and CMV-seronegative.

The rearrangement links TRBV6-4 to TRBJ1-1; 7 nucleotides agree with TRBD1. Germline V gene lookup returns CDR1 MRHNA and CDR2 SNTAGT. J was trimmed by 3 bases and V by 5 bases; bases with no gene match: 3. The CDR3 contains 13 residues. The CDR3 DNA reads as TGTGCCAGCAGTAAGGGGGCGGACACTGAAGCTTTCTTT. The encoded protein is CASSKGADTEAFF.

The gene calls are TRBV21-1 and TRBJ2-5; the listed D gene, TRBD1, was not tested against the DNA. TRBV21-1 is a listed pseudogene. The CDR3 sequence is 15 residues long. This chain's CDR3 is CASSPRDRLQETQYF. DNA of the CDR3: TGTGCCAGCAGCCCCCGGGACAGACTTCAAGAGACCCAGTACTTC.

The chain is built from TRBV27 and TRBJ2-1; 8 positions match TRBD1. J was trimmed by 0 bases and V by 7 bases; bases with no gene match: 11. Germline CDR1 is MNHEY and CDR2 is SMNVEV (reference sequence). The CDR3 loop spans 17 amino acids. The CDR3, as DNA: TGTGCCAGCACTACGGGACAGGATTATAGCTCCTACAATGAGCAGTTCTTC. Residues: CASTTGQDYSSYNEQFF.

The chain is built from TRBV7-2 and TRBJ1-5, with D possibly being TRBD1 (6 bases). Trimming cost V 2 bases and J 5 bases, with 7 bases left between them. The germline V gene has CDR1 SGHTA and CDR2 FQGNSA. The CDR3 loop spans 13 amino acids. In nucleotides, the CDR3 is TGTGCCAGCAGCTTACAGGGGCATCAGCCCCAGCATTTT. This encodes CASSLQGHQPQHF.

The chain joins TRBV2 to TRBJ1-2; TRBD1 might be the D (6 bases). This CDR3 is 16 amino acids long. Germline CDR1 is SNHLY and CDR2 is FYNNEI. Trimming cost V 1 base and J 0 bases, with 12 bases left between them. The CDR3 coding sequence is TGTGCCAGCAGTGAAGTCTCAGGGGCGTCTAACTATGGCTACACCTTC. Protein sequence: CASSEVSGASNYGYTF.

The chain uses TRBV4-2 and TRBJ1-6, with D perhaps TRBD1 (6 bases). Germline V gives CDR1 LGHNA, CDR2 YNFKEQ. Between the trimmed V and J ends, which lost 0 bases and 9 bases, there was a span of 12 bases. The CDR3 runs 15 residues. CDR3 nucleotide sequence: TGTGCCAGCAGCCAAGATAGGGGGGGCCGTTCACCCCTCCACTTT. It yields the protein CASSQDRGGRSPLHF.

The V call is TRBV4-3, the J call TRBJ2-5; TRBD2 matches at 7 bases. Germline V gene lookup returns CDR1 LGHNA and CDR2 YSLEER. This CDR3 is 15 amino acids long. V lost 0 bases, J lost 4 bases, and 5 bases stayed unmatched. The CDR3 DNA is TGCGCCAGCAGCCAAGACGGGGTAGCGGGAGAGACCCAGTACTTC. Encoded protein: CASSQDGVAGETQYF.